The 22 T cell receptor beta chains in this list originate from one sample, sequenced in a study of T cell changes during pregnancy in multiple sclerosis. The repertoire was sequenced with immunoSEQ multiplex PCR; TCRdb's copy has only in-frame clones and lacks some. Counted here are about 41,000 clones, 90% to 95% occurring once; the ten biggest clones make up about 8%. Sequenced material: CD8+ T cells from peripheral blood mononuclear cells, taken in the third trimester of pregnancy. The receptors originated from a female donor with multiple sclerosis, enrolled in a pregnancy study.

The CDR3 sequence: CASSYPQGYEQYF. The CDR3, as DNA: TGTGCCAGCAGTTACCCACAGGGGTACGAGCAGTACTTC. The V gene is TRBV6-6, the J gene TRBJ2-7, with 7 bases fitting TRBD1. There are 13 residues in the CDR3. CDR1 and CDR2 from the germline V gene are MNHNY and SVGAGI (reference sequence). Losses at the gene ends were 2 bases for V and 4 bases for J; bases not matched to a gene: 2.

Details on this clone: It is unclear where the CDR3 begins or ends on the DNA, so no DNA is shown, and the CDR3 is as TCRdb lists it. The genes are TRBV6-5 and TRBJ2-7; the table's D call TRBD2 went unverified against the DNA. The CDR3 comprises 14 residues, both ends counted. Per germline, CDR1 MNHEY and CDR2 SVGAGI. CDR3 in amino acids: CASSTSGGLYEQYF.

This clone was seen only once. This chain uses TRBV7-9 with TRBJ2-3, with D possibly being TRBD1 (5 bases). Trimming removed 5 bases from V and 0 bases from J, with 15 bases in between. The CDR3 runs 16 residues. CDR1 and CDR2 from the germline V gene are SEHNR and FQNEAQ (reference sequence). The CDR3 coding sequence is TGTGCCAGCAGCGGGCCGACAGCAGGCAGCACAGATACGCAGTATTTT. This sequence encodes CASSGPTAGSTDTQYF.

The chain combines TRBV25-1 with TRBJ1-5, with D perhaps matching TRBD1 (5 bases). Germline CDR1 reads MGHDK; CDR2 reads SYGVNS. The CDR3 sequence is 14 residues long. Between the trimmed V and J ends, which lost 1 base and 4 bases, there was a span of 8 bases. The CDR3 loop reads CASSELSGNQPQHF. In nucleotides, the CDR3 is TGTGCCAGCAGTGAATTGTCAGGGAATCAGCCCCAGCATTTT.

CDR3 DNA: TGTGCCAGCAGCTTAGCGAGTAACTTACAGGGGGAACGCTACGAGCAGTACTTC. Amino acid sequence: CASSLASNLQGERYEQYF. This chain joins TRBV7-2 and TRBJ2-7; 8 positions match TRBD1. Trimming cost V 0 bases and J 3 bases; bases outside gene matches: 13. This CDR3 has 18 residues. In germline, CDR1 is SGHTA, CDR2 FQGNSA.

The chain uses TRBV27 and TRBJ2-3; tentatively, D is TRBD1 (5 bases). This CDR3 spans 14 amino acids. The V end was cut by 2 bases, the J end by 5 bases, with 11 bases between. Germline CDR1 MNHEY, CDR2 SMNVEV (reference sequence). CDR3: CASSLGQGKDTQYF. The CDR3 DNA reads as TGTGCCAGCAGTTTAGGTCAGGGAAAAGATACGCAGTATTTT.

The J gene is TRBJ1-1, the V gene TRBV5-6; D possibly corresponds to TRBD1 (5 bases). CDR3 length: 15 residues. Germline V gene data show CDR1 as SGHDT and CDR2 as YYEEEE. Trimming shortened V by 6 bases and J by 1 base, and 16 bases separated the two germline ends. The CDR3 loop is CASTQKTATNTEAFF. The CDR3 DNA is TGTGCCAGCACCCAAAAGACAGCTACGAACACTGAAGCTTTCTTT.

The chain recombines TRBV6-5 with TRBJ2-1; tentative D call: TRBD2 (5 bases). CDR3 length: 12 amino acids. The V and J ends lost 8 bases and 9 bases respectively, with 14 bases between them. The germline CDR1 and CDR2 sequences are MNHEY and SVGAGI. DNA of the CDR3: TGTGCCAGCCGCACGGGAATGGGTGAGCAGTTCTTC. Protein: CASRTGMGEQFF.

The gene calls are TRBV7-9 and TRBJ2-1, with TRBD2 matching 8 bases. Germline V gene lookup returns CDR1 SEHNR and CDR2 FQNEAQ (reference sequence). Trimming removed 1 base from V and 5 bases from J; junction bases left unmatched: 16. The CDR3 loop spans 19 amino acids. The CDR3 loop is CASSLGPGLAQRGHNEQFF. CDR3 nucleotide sequence: TGTGCCAGCAGCTTAGGTCCAGGACTAGCCCAAAGGGGCCACAATGAGCAGTTCTTC.

This clone occurred once. The V gene is TRBV19, the J gene TRBJ1-1; D may be TRBD1 (6 bases). CDR3 length equals 17 residues. Trimming removed 0 bases from V and 1 base from J, with 15 bases in between. The V gene's germline CDR1 is LNHDA and CDR2 SQIVND (reference sequence). CDR3: CASSIDLGQISNTEAFF. Written as DNA, the CDR3 is TGTGCCAGTAGTATAGATTTAGGACAGATCTCGAACACTGAAGCTTTCTTT. The whole variable domain, remainder taken from reference TRBV19 and TRBJ1-1, is DGGITQSPKYLFRKEGQNVTLSCEQNLNHDAMYWYRQDPGQGLRLIYYSQIVNDFQKGDIAEGYSVSREKKESFPLTVTSAQKNPTAFYLCASSIDLGQISNTEAFFGQGTRLTVV.

The chain couples TRBV28 to TRBJ2-1, with 10 positions matching TRBD2. Germline CDR1 is MDHEN and CDR2 is SYDVKM. The junction had 24 bases not matched to a gene; V was cut back by 6 bases and J by 10 bases. The CDR3 runs to 19 residues. In nucleotides, the CDR3 is TGTGCCAGCAGCTTGAGCCACGTGGGCACTAGCGGGACCGCACGCGAGCAGTTCTTC. This sequence encodes CASSLSHVGTSGTAREQFF.

This chain uses TRBV7-3 with TRBJ2-7, with D perhaps TRBD2 (5 bases). The V end was cut by 1 base, the J end by 0 bases, with 7 bases between. Germline V gives CDR1 SGHTA, CDR2 FQGTGA. CDR3 length: 14 residues. The CDR3 region is CASSLNGNSYEQYF. CDR3 coding DNA: TGTGCCAGCAGCTTAAACGGGAACTCCTACGAGCAGTACTTC. Supplemented by reference TRBV7-3 and TRBJ2-7, the full variable domain reads GAGVSQTPSNKVTEKGKYVELRCDPISGHTALYWYRQSLGQGPEFLIYFQGTGAADDSGLPNDRFFAVRPEGSVSTLKIQRTERGDSAVYLCASSLNGNSYEQYFGPGTRLTVT.

V usage is TRBV7-9 and J usage is TRBJ1-2; 8 bases line up with TRBD1. With 5 bases clipped from V and 4 bases from J, the junction kept 3 bases outside the gene matches. The CDR3 contains 13 residues. CDR1 SEHNR and CDR2 FQNEAQ come from the germline V gene (reference sequence). CDR3 DNA sequence: TGTGCCAGCAGCAGGGGACAGGCCTATGGCTACACCTTC. Residues: CASSRGQAYGYTF.

The J gene is TRBJ1-2, the V gene TRBV27; D perhaps matches TRBD1 (5 bases). CDR1 is MNHEY and CDR2 is SMNVEV in the germline V gene (reference sequence). The CDR3 consists of 14 residues. Trimming left V 3 bases short and J 2 bases short, with 10 bases between. In DNA form, the CDR3 reads TGTGCCAGCAGTTTCGACAGCAAGAACTATGGCTACACCTTC. Residues: CASSFDSKNYGYTF.

This chain links TRBV11-2 with TRBJ2-3, with TRBD2 matching over 10 bases. Germline lookup yields CDR1 SGHAT and CDR2 FQNNGV. The CDR3 extends over 14 amino acids. J was trimmed by 8 bases and V by 7 bases; bases with no gene match: 9. The DNA of the CDR3 is TGTGCCAGCAAGGGGGCTAGCGGGAGCAGTACGCAGTATTTT. This gives the protein CASKGASGSSTQYF.

V and J are TRBV7-6 and TRBJ1-4; 11 bases are a match to TRBD1. After removal of 6 bases from V and 6 bases from J, the junction contained 6 bases not matched to a gene. Germline CDR1 and CDR2: SGHVS and FNYEAQ. The CDR3 runs 15 residues. In DNA, the CDR3 is TGTGCCAGCAGTATAGGACAGGGGGCTTATGAAAAACTGTTTTTT. Translated, it gives CASSIGQGAYEKLFF.

CDR3 nucleotides: TGTGCCTGGATCCTAACTAACCGGGTCCCCGGATCCTACGAGCAGTACTTC. Its translation is CAWILTNRVPGSYEQYF. The V gene is TRBV30, the J gene TRBJ2-7; D is uncertain. This CDR3 comprises 17 residues. V was pared by 4 bases and J by 1 base, with 23 bases between. CDR1 GTSNPN and CDR2 SVGIG come from the germline V gene (reference sequence).

The rearrangement joins TRBV6-5 to TRBJ2-7, with 7 bases that match TRBD1. The V gene's germline CDR1 is MNHEY and CDR2 SVGAGI. This CDR3 has 15 residues. J lost 2 bases, V lost 3 bases, and 7 bases had no gene match. The CDR3 DNA follows: TGTGCCAGCAGTTATACACAGGGGACAGCCTACGAGCAGTACTTC. The encoded protein is CASSYTQGTAYEQYF.

CDR3 amino acids: CASSLWEGNEQFF. CDR3 DNA sequence: TGCGCCAGCAGCTTATGGGAGGGCAATGAGCAGTTCTTC. The chain employs TRBV5-1 and TRBJ2-1; 7 nucleotides line up with TRBD2. V lost 2 bases, J lost 6 bases, and 2 bases stayed unmatched. Germline CDR1 SGHRS, CDR2 YFSETQ. CDR3 length equals 13 residues.

V is TRBV28 and J is TRBJ2-1, with 12 bases fitting TRBD2. Trimming removed 5 bases from V and 10 bases from J; junction bases left unmatched: 12. The CDR3 totals 16 residues. Germline lookup yields CDR1 MDHEN and CDR2 SYDVKM. This CDR3 reads CASSPTSGRMSNEQFF. CDR3 in DNA: TGTGCCAGCAGTCCGACTAGCGGGAGAATGAGTAACGAGCAGTTCTTC.

This chain uses TRBV10-3 with TRBJ2-7; maybe TRBD2 (5 bases). The germline V gene has CDR1 ENHRY and CDR2 SYGVKD. V was shortened by 2 bases and J by 0 bases, with 8 bases between the two germline ends. This CDR3 has 14 amino acids. In DNA, the CDR3 is TGTGCCATCAGTGAGACGGGAAGCTCCTACGAGCAGTACTTC. It is translated as CAISETGSSYEQYF.

The V gene is TRBV7-6, the J gene TRBJ2-3, with unresolved D. CDR1 and CDR2 from the germline V gene are SGHVS and FNYEAQ. Trimming left V 5 bases short and J 4 bases short, with 13 bases between. The CDR3 spans 14 residues. The CDR3 coding sequence is TGTGCCAGCAGCCACAAAGCGATTGCAGATACGCAGTATTTT. It translates to CASSHKAIADTQYF.